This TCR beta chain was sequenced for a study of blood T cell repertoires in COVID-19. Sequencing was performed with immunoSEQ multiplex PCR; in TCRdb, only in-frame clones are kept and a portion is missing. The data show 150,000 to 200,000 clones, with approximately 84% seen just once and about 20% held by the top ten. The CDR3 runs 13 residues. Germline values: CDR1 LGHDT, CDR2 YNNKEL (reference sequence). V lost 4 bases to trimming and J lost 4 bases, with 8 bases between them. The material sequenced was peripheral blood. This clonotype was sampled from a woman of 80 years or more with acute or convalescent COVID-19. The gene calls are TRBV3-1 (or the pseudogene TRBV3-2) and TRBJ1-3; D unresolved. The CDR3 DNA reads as TGTGCCAGCAGCCCCTCAGAAGGAAACACCATATATTTT. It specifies CASSPSEGNTIYF.